Listed below are T cell receptor beta chains from one sample, sequenced in a study of T-cell memory formation after mild COVID-19. In TCRdb, the 5' RACE reads were re-called with MiXCR into one record per CDR3 protein. The sample lists hundreds of thousands of distinct CDR3 sequences, around 15% occurring once. The sequenced sample was PBMCs or a T cell subset sorted from them (not recorded which). These receptors all stem from a man between 18 and 29 years old who had mild COVID-19 (a few samples of this study predate the infection). Cell type and time point are not known. Each CDR3 is given with its conserved first and last residue. D genes are given only for firm matches. Clone sizes are given selectively: once, few, many, or a class where the clone is expanded.

abundance	d_gene	v_gene	j_gene	CDR3nt	CDR3aa
-	TRBD2	TRBV4-2	TRBJ2-3	TGTGCCAGCAGCCAAATGGCGGGGGGAGGGGATACGCAGTATTTT	CASSQMAGGGDTQYF
-	-	TRBV3-1	TRBJ1-5	TGTGCCAGCAGCCAAAGGGGGTCCAATCAGCCCCAGCATTTT	CASSQRGSNQPQHF
-	-	TRBV4-2	TRBJ2-5	TGTGCCAGCAGCCAAGTTTTGAACGCCTATCCCGGAAACCAAGAGACCCAGTACTTC	CASSQVLNAYPGNQETQYF
-	-	TRBV7-3	TRBJ2-5	TGTGCCAGCAGCTCGGGACCGAGTCAAGAGACCCAGTACTTC	CASSSGPSQETQYF
-	-	TRBV7-2	TRBJ2-3	TGTGCCAGCAGCTCGGGACTGGGCACAGATACGCAGTATTTT	CASSSGLGTDTQYF
many	-	TRBV15	TRBJ1-4	TGTGCCACCAGCAGAGATAAGGGCTGGGATGAAAAACTGTTTTTT	CATSRDKGWDEKLFF
-	-	TRBV7-3	TRBJ2-1	TGTGCCAGCAGCTCCGACCGTTTTCGGCGTGGCTCCTACAATGAGCAGTTCTTC	CASSSDRFRRGSYNEQFF
few	-	TRBV15	TRBJ1-5	TGTGCCACCAGCTCCGGGTTGGATCAGCCCCAGCATTTT	CATSSGLDQPQHF
-	-	TRBV29-1	TRBJ1-1	TGCAGCGTTGAACACCGACGGCAGACGAACACTGAAGCTTTCTTT	CSVEHRRQTNTEAFF
-	TRBD1	TRBV3-1	TRBJ1-1	TGTGCCAGCAGCCGGGACAGGGGGCCATACACCCATGAAGCTTTCTTT	CASSRDRGPYTHEAFF
-	-	TRBV12-3/TRBV12-4	TRBJ1-1	TGTGCCAGCAGTTTAGGATGGGGGGGGCCGGAGGGCACTGAAGCTTTCTTT	CASSLGWGGPEGTEAFF
many	-	TRBV4-2	TRBJ2-7	TGTGCCAGCAGCCAAGATATCGCTTCCTCCTACGAGCAGTACTTC	CASSQDIASSYEQYF
many	-	TRBV15	TRBJ2-5	TGTGCCACCAGCAGAGATCCGGGCAGAGAGACCCAGTACTTC	CATSRDPGRETQYF
-	-	TRBV5-6	TRBJ1-5	TGTGCCAGCAGCGTCGGAGGGATTAGCAATCAGCCCCAGCATTTT	CASSVGGISNQPQHF
-	-	TRBV6-2/TRBV6-3	TRBJ1-5	TGTGCCACCCAAGGGGACTCTTCGTCGCCCCAGCATTTT	CATQGDSSSPQHF